This entry features one T cell receptor (beta chain) sequence. This record comes from a study of blood T cell repertoires in COVID-19. Study-wide background: PBMCs, B-cell-depleted T cells, or T cells were the source of the cDNA or gDNA that made up the material.

V dropped 0 bases and J dropped 0 bases, with 11 bases sitting between them. Germline V CDR1 and CDR2: MNHEY, SVGEGT. The CDR3 is made up of 17 amino acids. This table comes from immunoSEQ multiplex PCR, and its TCRdb copy is limited to in-frame clones, with some not included. The top ten hold about 20% of the sample, which has 150,000 to 200,000 clones, approximately 81% seen once. This clonotype was obtained from a person in their 70s with COVID-19, enrolled during active disease. The source material was peripheral blood. This chain joins TRBV6-2 or TRBV6-3 and TRBJ1-4; D gene ambiguous. The CDR3: CASSYSTGIATNEKLFF. CDR3 DNA sequence: TGTGCCAGCAGTTACTCGACGGGGATTGCAACTAATGAAAAACTGTTTTTT.